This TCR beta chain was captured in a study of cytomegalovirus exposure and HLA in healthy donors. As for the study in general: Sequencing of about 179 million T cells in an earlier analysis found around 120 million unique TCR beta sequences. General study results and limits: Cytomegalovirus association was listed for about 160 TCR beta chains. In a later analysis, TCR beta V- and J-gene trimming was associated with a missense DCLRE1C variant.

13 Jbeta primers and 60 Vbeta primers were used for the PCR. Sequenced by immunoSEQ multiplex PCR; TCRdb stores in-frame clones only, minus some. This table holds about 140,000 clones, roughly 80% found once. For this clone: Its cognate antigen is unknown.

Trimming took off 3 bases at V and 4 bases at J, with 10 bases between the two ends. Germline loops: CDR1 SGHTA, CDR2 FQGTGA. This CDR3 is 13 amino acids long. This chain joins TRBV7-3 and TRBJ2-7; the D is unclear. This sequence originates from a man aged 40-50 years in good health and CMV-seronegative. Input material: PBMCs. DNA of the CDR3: TGTGCCAGCAGCTTCGCGGCGCAGTACGAGCAGTACTTC. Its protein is CASSFAAQYEQYF.